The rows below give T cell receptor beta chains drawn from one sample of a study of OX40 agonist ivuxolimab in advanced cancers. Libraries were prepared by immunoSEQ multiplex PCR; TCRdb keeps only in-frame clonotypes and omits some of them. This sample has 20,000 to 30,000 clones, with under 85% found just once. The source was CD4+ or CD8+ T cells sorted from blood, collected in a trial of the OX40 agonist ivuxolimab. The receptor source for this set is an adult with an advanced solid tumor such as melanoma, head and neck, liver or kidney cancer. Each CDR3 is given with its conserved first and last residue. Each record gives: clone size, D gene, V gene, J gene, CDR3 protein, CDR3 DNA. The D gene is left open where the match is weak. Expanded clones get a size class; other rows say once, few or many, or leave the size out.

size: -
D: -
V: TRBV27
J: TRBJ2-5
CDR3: CASSLDSGMGETQYF
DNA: TGTGCCAGCAGTTTGGATTCGGGAATGGGGGAGACCCAGTACTTC

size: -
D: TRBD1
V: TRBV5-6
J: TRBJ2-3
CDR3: CASSLFGQGLTDTQYF
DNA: TGTGCCAGCAGCTTGTTCGGACAGGGCCTCACAGATACGCAGTATTTT

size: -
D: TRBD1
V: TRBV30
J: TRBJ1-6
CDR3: CAWTKGQTNSPLHF
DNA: TGTGCCTGGACCAAGGGACAGACTAATTCACCCCTCCACTTT

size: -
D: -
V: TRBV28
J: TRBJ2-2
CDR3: CASSLTGRAGELFF
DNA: TGTGCCAGCAGTTTAACAGGGAGAGCCGGGGAGCTGTTTTTT

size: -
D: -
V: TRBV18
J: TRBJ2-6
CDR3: CASSPNPPWSGANVLTF
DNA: TGTGCCAGCTCACCGAATCCACCGTGGTCTGGGGCCAACGTCCTGACTTTC

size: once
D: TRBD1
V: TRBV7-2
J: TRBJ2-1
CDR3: CASSSITGGYTYNEQFF
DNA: TGTGCCAGCAGCTCTATAACAGGGGGATATACCTACAATGAGCAGTTCTTC

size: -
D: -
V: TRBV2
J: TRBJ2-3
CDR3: CASSEWLGGGSSTDTQYF
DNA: TGTGCCAGCAGTGAATGGTTGGGTGGCGGATCTAGCACAGATACGCAGTATTTT

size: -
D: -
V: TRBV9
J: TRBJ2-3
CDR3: CASSVGGGTSTDREYF
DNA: -

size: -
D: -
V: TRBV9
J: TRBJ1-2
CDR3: CASSVTGPGRELVSDGYTF
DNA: TGTGCCAGCAGCGTAACCGGCCCGGGACGGGAGCTCGTAAGCGATGGCTACACCTTC

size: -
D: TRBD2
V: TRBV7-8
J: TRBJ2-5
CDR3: CASSSSVTGGPKTQYF
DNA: TGTGCCAGCAGCTCCTCGGTGACGGGGGGGCCGAAGACCCAGTACTTC

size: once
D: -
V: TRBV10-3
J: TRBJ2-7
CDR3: CAIRPGDSYEQYF
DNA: TGTGCCATCAGGCCGGGGGACTCCTACGAGCAGTACTTC

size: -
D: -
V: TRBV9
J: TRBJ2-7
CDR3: CASSRSVSYEQYF
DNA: TGTGCCAGCAGCCGGAGTGTTTCCTACGAGCAGTACTTC

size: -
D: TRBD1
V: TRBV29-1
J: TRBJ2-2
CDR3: CSVFTTGVLGTGELFF
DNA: TGCAGCGTTTTCACGACAGGGGTTTTGGGCACCGGGGAGCTGTTTTTT

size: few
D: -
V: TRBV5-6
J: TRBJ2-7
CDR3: CASSLRRDYEQYF
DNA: TGTGCCAGCAGCTTGAGGCGGGACTACGAGCAGTACTTC

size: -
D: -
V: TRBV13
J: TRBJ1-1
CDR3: CASSLGPSEAFF
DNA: TGTGCCAGCAGCTTGGGCCCGAGTGAAGCTTTCTTT

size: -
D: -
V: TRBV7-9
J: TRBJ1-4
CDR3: CASSSNRAATNEKLFF
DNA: TGTGCCAGCAGCTCGAACAGGGCCGCAACTAATGAAAAACTGTTTTTT

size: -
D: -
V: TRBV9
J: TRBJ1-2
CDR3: CASSEGNGANYGYTF
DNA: TGTGCCAGCAGCGAAGGGAACGGAGCTAACTATGGCTACACCTTC

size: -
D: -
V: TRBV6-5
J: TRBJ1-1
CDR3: CASSPTQGEAFF
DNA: TGTGCCAGCAGTCCCACTCAGGGCGAAGCTTTCTTT

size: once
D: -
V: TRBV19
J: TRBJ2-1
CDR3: CASSPDYNEQFF
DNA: TGTGCCAGTAGTCCTGACTACAATGAGCAGTTCTTC

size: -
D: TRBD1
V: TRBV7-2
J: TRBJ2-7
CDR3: CASRSGTGSYEQYF
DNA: TGTGCCAGCAGGTCCGGGACAGGGAGCTACGAGCAGTACTTC

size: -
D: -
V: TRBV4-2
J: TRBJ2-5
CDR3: CASSQDIGRRQETQYF
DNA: TGTGCCAGCAGCCAAGATATAGGACGGCGCCAAGAGACCCAGTACTTC

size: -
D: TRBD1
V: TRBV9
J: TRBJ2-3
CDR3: CASSEGTGAFTDTQYF
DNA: TGTGCCAGCAGCGAGGGGACAGGGGCCTTCACAGATACGCAGTATTTT

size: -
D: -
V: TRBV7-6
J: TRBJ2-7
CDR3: CASSLASDSSYEQYF
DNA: TGTGCCAGCAGCTTAGCTAGCGATAGCTCCTACGAGCAGTACTTC

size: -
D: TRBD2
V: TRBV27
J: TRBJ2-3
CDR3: CASSPGAGVFTDTQYF
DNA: TGTGCCAGCTCCCCCGGTGCGGGGGTATTCACAGATACGCAGTATTTT

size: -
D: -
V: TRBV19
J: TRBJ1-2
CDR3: CASSIGGTRYGYTF
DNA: TGTGCCAGTAGTATAGGAGGGACGCGGTATGGCTACACCTTC

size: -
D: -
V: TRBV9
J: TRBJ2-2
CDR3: CASSPLWRGNTGELFF
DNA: TGTGCCAGCAGCCCTTTATGGCGAGGGAACACCGGGGAGCTGTTTTTT

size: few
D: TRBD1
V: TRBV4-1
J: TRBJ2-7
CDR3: CASSHGQASYEQYF
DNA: TGCGCCAGCAGCCATGGACAGGCCTCCTACGAGCAGTACTTC

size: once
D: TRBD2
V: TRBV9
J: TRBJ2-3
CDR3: CASSVGLADTDTQYF
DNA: TGTGCCAGCAGCGTAGGGCTAGCGGACACAGATACGCAGTATTTT

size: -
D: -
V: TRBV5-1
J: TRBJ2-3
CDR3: CASSLAARFRGGVTSTDTQYF
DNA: TGCGCCAGCAGCTTGGCGGCCCGATTCAGGGGAGGCGTAACTAGCACAGATACGCAGTATTTT

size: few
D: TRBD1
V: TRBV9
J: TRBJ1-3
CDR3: CAKGQGRFTSLHGGNTIYF
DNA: TGTGCCAAGGGACAGGGCCGTTTTACAAGCCTTCATGGTGGAAACACCATATATTTT

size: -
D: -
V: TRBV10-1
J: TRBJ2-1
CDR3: CASTEDKSLSGNEQFF
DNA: TGCGCCAGCACAGAGGACAAGTCTTTATCTGGCAATGAGCAGTTCTTC

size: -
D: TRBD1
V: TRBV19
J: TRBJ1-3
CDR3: CASISTLGQGSGNTIYF
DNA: TGTGCCAGTATCTCAACCCTTGGACAGGGCTCTGGAAACACCATATATTTT

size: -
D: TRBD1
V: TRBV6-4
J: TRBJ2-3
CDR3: CASSEDRGTTDTQYF
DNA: TGTGCCAGCAGTGAAGACAGGGGGACCACAGATACGCAGTATTTT

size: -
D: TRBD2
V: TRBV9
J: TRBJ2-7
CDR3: CASSGTSGSYEQYF
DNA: TGTGCCAGCAGCGGGACTAGCGGTTCCTACGAGCAGTACTTC

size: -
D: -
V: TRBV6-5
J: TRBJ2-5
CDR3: CASSYGHGAPRETQYF
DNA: TGTGCCAGCAGTTACGGCCACGGGGCGCCTCGAGAGACCCAGTACTTC

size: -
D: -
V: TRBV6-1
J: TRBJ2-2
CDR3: CASSETGTGELFF
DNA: TGTGCCAGCAGTGAAACGGGCACCGGGGAGCTGTTTTTT

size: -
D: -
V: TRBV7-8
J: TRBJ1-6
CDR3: CASAGVGNSPLHF
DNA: TGTGCCAGCGCCGGGGTCGGCAATTCACCCCTCCACTTT

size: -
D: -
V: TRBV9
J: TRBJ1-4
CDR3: CASSASGATNEKLFF
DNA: TGTGCCAGCAGCGCTTCAGGGGCAACTAATGAAAAACTGTTTTTT

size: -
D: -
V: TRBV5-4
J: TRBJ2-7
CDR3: CASSWAGAFEQYF
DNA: TGTGCCAGCAGCTGGGCGGGGGCTTTCGAGCAGTACTTC

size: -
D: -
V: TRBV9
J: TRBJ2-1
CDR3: CASSVDGVGYEQFF
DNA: TGTGCCAGCAGCGTAGACGGGGTGGGCTATGAGCAGTTCTTC

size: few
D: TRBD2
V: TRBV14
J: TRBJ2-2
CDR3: CASSQVAGSNTGELFF
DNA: TGTGCCAGCAGCCAAGTAGCGGGCTCGAACACCGGGGAGCTGTTTTTT

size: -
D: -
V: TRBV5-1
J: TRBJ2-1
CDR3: CASSSRQDEQFF
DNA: TGCGCCAGCAGTTCAAGACAGGATGAGCAGTTCTTC

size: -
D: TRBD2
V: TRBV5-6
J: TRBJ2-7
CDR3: CASSSTGGAYEQYF
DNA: TGTGCCAGCAGTTCCACCGGGGGGGCCTACGAGCAGTACTTC

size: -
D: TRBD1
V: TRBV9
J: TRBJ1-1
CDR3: CASSTGQGGDTEAFF
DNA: TGTGCCAGCAGCACCGGACAGGGAGGGGACACTGAAGCTTTCTTT

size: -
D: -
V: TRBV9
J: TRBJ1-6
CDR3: CASSVDNSPLHF
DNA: TGTGCCAGCAGCGTAGATAATTCACCCCTCCACTTT

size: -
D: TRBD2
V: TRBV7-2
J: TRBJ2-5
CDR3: CASSELAGPPETQYF
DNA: TGTGCCAGCAGTGAGTTAGCGGGACCTCCGGAGACCCAGTACTTC

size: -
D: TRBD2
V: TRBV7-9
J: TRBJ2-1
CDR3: CASSLNRGGPFNEQFF
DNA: TGTGCCAGCAGCTTAAACCGGGGGGGCCCATTCAATGAGCAGTTCTTC

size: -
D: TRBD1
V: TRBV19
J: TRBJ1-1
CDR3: CASRLGTGNTEAFF
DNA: TGTGCCAGTAGATTGGGGACAGGGAACACTGAAGCTTTCTTT

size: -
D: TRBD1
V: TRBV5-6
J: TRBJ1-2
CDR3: CASLGKGQGPYGYTF
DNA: TGTGCCAGCCTTGGGAAGGGACAGGGGCCTTATGGCTACACCTTC

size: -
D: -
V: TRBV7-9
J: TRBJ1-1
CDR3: CASSQSGNTEAFF
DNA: TGTGCCAGCAGTCAATCAGGGAACACTGAAGCTTTCTTT

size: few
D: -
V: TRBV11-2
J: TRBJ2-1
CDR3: CASSHGRNEQFF
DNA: TGTGCCAGCAGCCACGGTCGAAATGAGCAGTTCTTC

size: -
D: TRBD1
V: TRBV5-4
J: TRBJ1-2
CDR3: CASSLDRGVFYGYTF
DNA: TGTGCCAGCAGCCTGGACAGGGGGGTGTTTTATGGCTACACCTTC

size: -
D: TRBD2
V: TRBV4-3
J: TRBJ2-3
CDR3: CASSQDLASGGTDTQYF
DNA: TGCGCCAGCAGCCAAGACTTAGCTAGCGGGGGCACAGATACGCAGTATTTT

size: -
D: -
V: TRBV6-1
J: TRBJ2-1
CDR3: CASSEEKNIGVGSYNEQFF
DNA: TGTGCCAGCAGTGAAGAGAAAAATATAGGGGTGGGGTCCTACAATGAGCAGTTCTTC